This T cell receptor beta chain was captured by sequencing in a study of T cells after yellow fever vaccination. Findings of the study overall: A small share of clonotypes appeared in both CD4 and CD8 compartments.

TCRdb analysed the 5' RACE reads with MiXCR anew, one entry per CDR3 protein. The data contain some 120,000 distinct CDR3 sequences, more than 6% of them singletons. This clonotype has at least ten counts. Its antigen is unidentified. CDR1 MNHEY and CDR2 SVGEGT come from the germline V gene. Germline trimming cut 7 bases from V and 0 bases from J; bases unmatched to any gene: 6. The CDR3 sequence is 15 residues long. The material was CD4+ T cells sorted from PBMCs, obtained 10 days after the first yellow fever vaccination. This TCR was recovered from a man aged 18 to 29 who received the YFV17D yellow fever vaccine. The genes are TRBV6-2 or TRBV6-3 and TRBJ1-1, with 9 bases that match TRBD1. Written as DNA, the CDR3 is TGTGCCAGCAAGCCGGGACAGGGAGTGAACACTGAAGCTTTCTTT. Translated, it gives CASKPGQGVNTEAFF.